This TCR beta chain is drawn from a study of regulatory T cells in long-lasting Graves disease. Assembly of TCR beta libraries relied on iRepertoire HTBI primers together with Arm-PCR of CDR3 regions. TCRdb reprocessed the multiplex PCR reads with MiXCR, giving one entry per CDR3 protein. The profile shows a few hundred thousand distinct CDR3 sequences, 23% of them singletons. This sample's time point: persistent/refractory GD, antithyroid drugs over 5 years with positive TRAb. Researchers made the TCR library from RNA that was extracted from PBMCs. V shed 2 bases, J shed 3 bases, and the junction held 7 bases outside the gene matches. Germline CDR1 and CDR2: SGHVS and FNYEAQ. The CDR3 extends over 16 amino acids.

The sequences come from peripheral blood mononuclear cells (PBMCs), collected when the disease was refractory, from a patient treated with antithyroid drugs. The chain combines TRBV7-6 with TRBJ1-1, with TRBD1 matching 9 bases. This receptor was identified in a female donor with Graves disease. The CDR3 sequence: CASSLSIDRGDTEAFF. The CDR3 DNA is TGTGCCAGCAGCTTATCGATCGACAGGGGGGACACTGAAGCTTTCTTT.